This T cell receptor (beta chain) was captured by sequencing in a study of blood T cell repertoires in COVID-19. Study at large: Some COVID-19 samples were acute and others convalescent; all came from the United States, Italy and Spain. The analysed material was cDNA or gDNA that came from T cells, B-cell-depleted T cells, or PBMCs.

Original analysis: Reference gene primer amplification in the assay estimated nucleated cell counts. Using immunoSEQ multiplex PCR, the repertoire was profiled, and TCRdb retains in-frame clones only, with some absent. The DNA gave D and trimming, while V, J and clone size come from that table. The table lists fewer than 200,000 clones, roughly 73% of them singletons. CDR3 length: 14 residues. V was cut by 1 base and J by 10 bases, with 16 bases left in between. Germline values: CDR1 LGHDT, CDR2 YNNKEL (reference sequence). At least ten counts were recorded for this clone. The chain links TRBV3-1 (or the pseudogene TRBV3-2) to TRBJ1-2, with D possibly being TRBD1 (5 bases). Sequences were obtained from peripheral blood. This clonotype was obtained from a man between 65 and 85 years old with acute or convalescent COVID-19. The chain's CDR3 is CASSQVPPQGAYTF. CDR3 coding DNA: TGTGCCAGCAGCCAAGTCCCCCCTCAGGGTGCCTACACCTTC.